This T cell receptor (beta chain) was obtained from a study of long-term antiretroviral therapy in people with HIV. The libraries were made with immunoSEQ v3.0 at survey level. The data were produced by immunoSEQ multiplex PCR, yet TCRdb's version contains in-frame clones alone and is incomplete. The sample yields about 30,000 clones, roughly 80% seen once. To note about this clone: Antigen: not known.

No donor had fewer than one pre-ART PBMC sample or fewer than two post-ART PBMC samples. General study findings and limits: Every time point showed a repertoire led by clones expanded before ART. Diversity went up after ART and still fell short of transplant donor controls. HIV repertoire CDR3 lengths ranged less widely than those of controls.

This sequence was found in a man aged 35 to 55 with HIV. The source material was unsorted PBMCs, sampled 0.3 years after starting antiretroviral therapy.

DNA of the CDR3: TGCGCCAGCCGGTCTGGCCCAAGAGAGACCCAGTACTTC. Its protein product is CASRSGPRETQYF. The V and J genes are TRBV5-1 and TRBJ2-5; no clear D gene. CDR1 is SGHRS, CDR2 YFSETQ, per germline. Trimming took off 7 bases at V and 4 bases at J, with 14 bases between the two ends. The CDR3 has 13 residues. The whole variable domain, filled in from reference TRBV5-1 and TRBJ2-5, reads KAGVTQTPRYLIKTRGQQVTLSCSPISGHRSVSWYQQTPGQGLQFLFEYFSETQRNKGNFPGRFSGRQFSNSRSEMNVSTLELGDSALYLCASRSGPRETQYFGPGTRLLVL.